This T cell receptor beta chain was sequenced during a study of blood T cell repertoires in COVID-19. Across the whole study: There were acute and convalescent COVID-19 samples, and they came from the United States, Italy and Spain. T cells, B-cell-depleted T cells, or PBMCs supplied cDNA or gDNA.

Original analysis: It was from reference gene primer amplification that nucleated cell counts were estimated. Profiled with immunoSEQ multiplex PCR; TCRdb holds only in-frame clones, not every one. V, J and clone size reflect that table, while D and trimming were determined from the DNA. The sample holds roughly 71,000 clones; around 80% are singletons and the top ten take 15% to 20%. After removal of 6 bases from V and 5 bases from J, the junction contained 4 bases not matched to a gene. This CDR3 contains 13 residues. Germline CDR1 LGHDT, CDR2 YNNKEL (reference sequence). J is TRBJ1-1 and V is TRBV3-1 (or the pseudogene TRBV3-2), with 9 positions matching TRBD1. Sequencing input: peripheral blood. The sequence was collected from a man between 65 and 85 years old who had recovered from COVID-19. The CDR3 DNA reads TGTGCCAGCAGGGACAGGGGACGGACTGAAGCTTTCTTT. Residues: CASRDRGRTEAFF.